This is a list of T cell receptor beta chains from one sample in a study of cytomegalovirus exposure and HLA in healthy donors. Sequencing was performed with immunoSEQ multiplex PCR; in TCRdb, only in-frame clones are kept and a portion is missing. This table holds around 160,000 clones, about 88% found once. Sequencing input: PBMCs. All receptors come from a man younger than 30 in good health and CMV-seronegative. The CDR3 runs from the conserved cysteine through the conserved F or W. The D gene is left open where the match is weak. Clone size, where shown, is once, few, many, or a class for clones that have expanded.

>NA|TRBJ1-2|NA|TRBV27
TGTGCCAGCAGTGCGTCCGGGGGGGCGTACTATGGCTACACCTTC
CASSASGGAYYGYTF
>once|TRBJ1-2|NA|TRBV29-1
TGCAGCGTGGACATTGTCGAGGACAACTATGGCTACACCTTC
CSVDIVEDNYGYTF
>NA|TRBJ1-3|TRBD1|TRBV30
TGTGCCCTGCAGGGGGCATTGGGAAACACCATATATTTT
CALQGALGNTIYF
>NA|TRBJ1-4|TRBD1|TRBV6-1
TGTGCCAGCAGTAGCGGACAGGGATATGAAAAACTGTTTTTT
CASSSGQGYEKLFF
>NA|TRBJ2-7|NA|TRBV27
TGTGCCAGCAGCCTGGCCATGAGCGGTACCTACGAGCAGTACTTC
CASSLAMSGTYEQYF
>NA|TRBJ2-5|NA|TRBV6-5
TGTGCCAGCAGTTACTCGCGTCCCCAAGAGACCCAGTACTTC
CASSYSRPQETQYF
>NA|TRBJ2-3|NA|TRBV7-9
TGTGCCAGCAGGGCCGGGTTTCGCACAGATACGCAGTATTTT
CASRAGFRTDTQYF
>NA|TRBJ2-5|TRBD2|TRBV28
TGTGCCAGCCACGGCGGGAGGATAGGGGAGACCCAGTACTTC
CASHGGRIGETQYF
>once|TRBJ2-7|TRBD2|TRBV4-3
TGCGCCAGCAGCCAAGGCGTAGCGGGAGGGCTCTACGAGCAGTACTTC
CASSQGVAGGLYEQYF
>NA|TRBJ1-2|NA|TRBV27
TGTGCCAGCAGACAAGACAAGGGGGGCTACACCTTC
CASRQDKGGYTF
>NA|TRBJ1-1|TRBD1|TRBV5-1
TGCGCCAGCAGCCCTTTAGGGGGCGGGAACACTGAAGCTTTCTTT
CASSPLGGGNTEAFF
>NA|TRBJ1-5|TRBD1|TRBV29-1
TGCAGCGTCGCCGGACAGGGGCTGAATCAGCCCCAGCATTTT
CSVAGQGLNQPQHF
>NA|TRBJ1-6|TRBD1|TRBV10-1
TGCGCCAGTACGGGACAGGGGAATTCACCCCTCCACTTT
CASTGQGNSPLHF
>NA|TRBJ1-2|NA|TRBV4-1
TGCGCCAGCAGCCAATTCGGACAGAAGACTAACTATGGCTACACCTTC
CASSQFGQKTNYGYTF
>NA|TRBJ1-2|NA|TRBV29-1
TGCAGCGTTGAAGGGACAGACGGATACTCTGGCTACACCTTC
CSVEGTDGYSGYTF
>NA|TRBJ2-7|NA|TRBV6-1
TGTGCCAGCAGTGAACCCGGGTCCGCCTATTACGAGCAGTACTTC
CASSEPGSAYYEQYF
>once|TRBJ2-1|NA|TRBV7-9
TGTGCCAGCAGCTTAGCGAAGGGGAATGAGCAGTTCTTC
CASSLAKGNEQFF
>NA|TRBJ1-2|NA|TRBV27
TGTGCCAGCAGTACACTCCGGGATCCTAACTATGGCTACACCTTC
CASSTLRDPNYGYTF
>NA|TRBJ2-5|TRBD2|TRBV5-6
TGTGCCAGCAGCACGGGAGGTGAGACCCAGTACTTC
CASSTGGETQYF
>NA|TRBJ2-3|NA|TRBV28
TGTGCCAGCAGTTTTCCCCTCCAGGGGAGCACAGATACGCAGTATTTT
CASSFPLQGSTDTQYF
>NA|TRBJ2-4|TRBD1|TRBV4-2
TGTGCCAGCAGCCAAGCTCTGGGACAGACGCCTGAGGAGAACATTCAGTACTTC
CASSQALGQTPEENIQYF
>NA|TRBJ1-3|NA|TRBV20-1
TGCAGTGCTGGGGGGGGAAGGACCATATATTTT
CSAGGGRTIYF
>NA|TRBJ1-3|TRBD1|TRBV7-2
TGTGCCAGCAGCTGGACAGGGGGTGGTGGAAACACCATATATTTT
CASSWTGGGGNTIYF
>NA|TRBJ2-7|NA|TRBV27
TGTGCCAGCAGTTTTGACGGGGCCTACGAGCAGTACTTC
CASSFDGAYEQYF
>NA|TRBJ2-1|NA|TRBV7-2
TGTGCCAGCAGCTTAGTAGGCGGTTACAATGAGCAGTTCTTC
CASSLVGGYNEQFF
>NA|TRBJ2-3|NA|TRBV6-5
TGTGCCACCGGCACAGATACGCAGTATTTT
CATGTDTQYF
>NA|TRBJ1-5|NA|TRBV6-1
TGTGCTGTGGGGGGGCCCAATCAGCCCCAGCATTTT
CAVGGPNQPQHF